The rows below give T cell receptor beta chains drawn from one sample of a study of regulatory T cells in long-lasting Graves disease. TCRdb re-analysed the multiplex PCR reads in MiXCR, keeping a single row per CDR3 protein. This table has a few hundred thousand distinct CDR3 sequences, approximately 10% appearing once. In addition, the sample was reused for a study of T cells in Graves' hyperthyroidism and ophthalmopathy.

The sequenced sample was peripheral blood mononuclear cells (PBMCs), obtained at new diagnosis, from a patient treated with antithyroid drugs. The receptors come from a young woman with Graves disease. Each CDR3 is given with its conserved first and last residue. A D gene is named only where the DNA matches it firmly. Clone size, where shown, is once, few, many, or a class for clones that have expanded.

clone_size j_call v_call d_call cdr3_aa cdr3_nt
many TRBJ2-1 TRBV5-5 TRBD2 CASSLMAGRSEAGYNEQFF TGTGCCAGCAGCTTGATGGCTGGTCGTAGCGAAGCGGGGTACAATGAGCAGTTCTTC
many TRBJ1-2 TRBV11-2 TRBD1 CASSSWTGGHSKNGYTF TGTGCCAGCAGCTCCTGGACAGGGGGCCATTCCAAGAATGGCTACACCTTC
few TRBJ1-2 TRBV29-1 . CSVRQGVTYGYTF TGCAGCGTACGGCAGGGAGTTACCTATGGCTACACCTTC
many TRBJ2-7 TRBV20-1 . CSGVPGGGDRDEQYF TGCAGTGGGGTTCCCGGAGGGGGAGACCGGGACGAGCAGTACTTC
many TRBJ1-5 TRBV12-3/TRBV12-4 . CASSFGTMGYSNQPQHF TGTGCCAGCAGTTTTGGCACAATGGGGTATAGCAATCAGCCCCAGCATTTT
many TRBJ1-5 TRBV13 . CASSWEDGQPQHF TGTGCCAGCAGCTGGGAGGACGGTCAGCCCCAGCATTTT
. TRBJ2-7 TRBV7-2 . CASSPVGPYEQYF TGTGCCAGCAGCCCAGTGGGCCCCTACGAGCAGTACTTC
many TRBJ2-3 TRBV20-1 TRBD2 CSAQGLAGHTSTDTQYF TGCAGTGCCCAGGGACTAGCGGGACATACTAGCACAGATACGCAGTATTTT
. TRBJ1-1 TRBV29-1 . CSVLLPGQTNTEAFF TGCAGCGTTCTACTCCCGGGACAAACGAACACTGAAGCTTTCTTT
few TRBJ2-7 TRBV7-9 . CASSSSGTEYPAGVYEQYF TGTGCCAGCAGCTCCTCGGGGACAGAATATCCAGCGGGAGTGTACGAGCAGTACTTC
few TRBJ2-1 TRBV14 TRBD2 CASSQTIGTSGEQFF TGTGCCAGCAGCCAGACCATCGGGACTAGCGGTGAGCAGTTCTTC
. TRBJ1-1 TRBV20-1 . CSARGRGRGGLNTEAFF TGCAGTGCTAGAGGGAGGGGGAGGGGAGGGTTGAACACTGAAGCTTTCTTT
many TRBJ2-3 TRBV7-9 . CASSLSGPNTDTQYF TGTGCCAGCAGCTTAAGCGGGCCGAACACAGATACGCAGTATTTT
. TRBJ1-2 TRBV15 TRBD1 CATSSGDRGVYGYTF TGTGCCACCAGCAGTGGGGACAGGGGTGTTTATGGCTACACCTTC
many TRBJ2-5 TRBV27 . CASSLDRNQETQYF TGTGCCAGCAGTTTAGACAGGAACCAAGAGACCCAGTACTTC
many TRBJ2-2 TRBV4-1 . CASSVKAGTSGGELFF TGCGCCAGCAGCGTAAAGGCGGGGACCTCGGGCGGGGAGCTGTTTTTT
many TRBJ2-3 TRBV5-1 . CASGFTDTQYF TGCGCCAGCGGATTCACAGATACGCAGTATTTT
many TRBJ2-3 TRBV20-1 TRBD2 CSAPTSGVHTDTQYF TGCAGTGCCCCGACTAGCGGGGTTCACACAGATACGCAGTATTTT
. TRBJ1-1 TRBV20-1 . CSADGTFPNTEAFF TGCAGTGCTGACGGGACCTTCCCGAACACTGAAGCTTTCTTT
. TRBJ1-5 TRBV5-1 . CASSLAGDNQPQHF TGCGCCAGCAGCTTGGCAGGGGACAATCAGCCCCAGCATTTT
few TRBJ2-3 TRBV7-9 . CASSLDRRQYF TGTGCCAGCAGCTTGGACCGTAGGCAGTATTTT
. TRBJ2-1 TRBV6-2/TRBV6-3 . CASRGARLGAVAVGSYNEQFF TGTGCCAGCAGGGGGGCCCGACTAGGGGCTGTGGCGGTGGGCTCCTACAATGAGCAGTTCTTC
. TRBJ1-5 TRBV4-3 . CASSQVKGNQPQHF TGCGCCAGCAGCCAAGTTAAAGGGAATCAGCCCCAGCATTTT
many TRBJ2-5 TRBV12-3/TRBV12-4 . CASSHTGRQETQYF TGTGCCAGCAGTCATACAGGGAGACAAGAGACCCAGTACTTC
many TRBJ2-2 TRBV27 . CASSLSWYTGELFF TGTGCCAGCAGTTTATCCTGGTACACCGGGGAGCTGTTTTTT
many TRBJ2-7 TRBV7-9 . CASSSILGGPGPLGYEQYF TGTGCCAGCAGCTCAATATTGGGGGGACCGGGACCGTTGGGCTACGAGCAGTACTTC
many TRBJ2-5 TRBV6-1 TRBD2 CASIKGGVQETQYF TGTGCCAGCATCAAGGGAGGGGTCCAAGAGACCCAGTACTTC
many TRBJ1-1 TRBV13 TRBD1 CASSLGLGQGIEAFF TGTGCCAGCAGCTTAGGCCTAGGACAGGGGATCGAAGCTTTCTTT
many TRBJ1-5 TRBV20-1 . CSANPGNNQPQHF TGCAGTGCTAATCCAGGGAACAATCAGCCCCAGCATTTT
. TRBJ2-2 TRBV4-1 . CASSHKAGWDTGELFF TGCGCCAGCAGTCACAAGGCGGGGTGGGACACCGGGGAGCTGTTTTTT
many TRBJ2-7 TRBV28 . CASSLGVRGQGDYEQYF TGTGCCAGCAGTCTGGGCGTTCGGGGGCAGGGCGACTACGAGCAGTACTTC
many TRBJ1-2 TRBV7-2 . CASSFPGTRNYGYTF TGTGCCAGCAGCTTCCCAGGGACTCGCAACTATGGCTACACCTTC
many TRBJ1-6 TRBV28 . CASSFLPLRQPPGPLHF TGTGCCAGCAGTTTCCTACCTTTGCGGCAGCCCCCGGGGCCCCTCCACTTT
many TRBJ2-5 TRBV7-3 TRBD1 CASSNKGRGPETQYF TGTGCCAGCAGTAATAAGGGCAGGGGGCCAGAGACCCAGTACTTC
few TRBJ2-5 TRBV7-3 TRBD2 CASSLDGGSTETQYF TGTGCCAGCAGCTTAGATGGCGGGAGTACGGAGACCCAGTACTTC
many TRBJ1-1 TRBV11-1 . CASSLVLGRTEAFF TGTGCCAGCAGCTTAGTCTTAGGGAGAACTGAAGCTTTCTTT
few TRBJ1-5 TRBV4-1 TRBD1 CASSQDRGQIDNQPQHF TGCGCCAGCAGCCAAGATAGGGGACAGATAGACAATCAGCCCCAGCATTTT
. TRBJ1-2 TRBV12-3/TRBV12-4 . CASSPGTGWPPSF TGTGCCAGCAGTCCCGGGACGGGATGGCCCCCCTCCTTC
. TRBJ2-1 TRBV5-6 TRBD2 CASSLARRTRYEQFF TGTGCCAGCAGCTTGGCCAGGAGGACTAGATATGAGCAGTTCTTC
few TRBJ2-2 TRBV7-9 . CASSSSPGVNGELFF TGTGCCAGCAGCTCCAGCCCAGGAGTGAACGGGGAGCTGTTTTTT
many TRBJ1-3 TRBV30 . CAWTEYSVPGNTIYF TGTGCCTGGACCGAATACTCCGTCCCTGGAAACACCATATATTTT
many TRBJ1-5 TRBV9 . CASGGGFNQPQHF TGTGCCAGCGGGGGGGGTTTCAATCAGCCCCAGCATTTT
many TRBJ1-4 TRBV12-3/TRBV12-4 TRBD1 CASSQPGTGHGLFF TGTGCCAGCAGCCAACCCGGGACAGGGCACGGTCTGTTTTTT
. TRBJ1-1 TRBV7-4 TRBD1 CASGPGQGYEAFF TGTGCCAGCGGCCCGGGACAGGGATATGAAGCTTTCTTT
few TRBJ2-1 TRBV20-1 TRBD2 CSAREETSGRGNEQFF TGCAGTGCTAGAGAGGAGACTAGCGGGAGGGGTAATGAGCAGTTCTTC
few TRBJ2-1 TRBV29-1 . CSVEISALGNEQFF TGCAGCGTTGAAATAAGCGCCCTCGGGAATGAGCAGTTCTTC
once TRBJ2-5 TRBV7-3 . CASSPGAPETQYF TGTGCCAGCAGCCCAGGAGCCCCAGAGACCCAGTACTTC
few TRBJ1-1 TRBV2 . CASSIIPGADTEAFF TGTGCCAGCAGTATTATCCCGGGGGCCGACACTGAAGCTTTCTTT
many TRBJ2-1 TRBV11-2 . CASSLYLAGIYNEQFF TGTGCCAGCAGCTTGTACTTAGCAGGGATCTACAATGAGCAGTTCTTC
few TRBJ2-2 TRBV6-1 TRBD2 CASSPIPGPKVGLADYTGELFF TGTGCCAGCAGTCCCATACCCGGACCCAAAGTTGGACTAGCGGACTACACCGGGGAGCTGTTTTTT
. TRBJ1-2 TRBV5-1 . CASKEGGASYGYTF TGCGCCAGCAAAGAGGGGGGGGCCAGCTATGGCTACACCTTC
. TRBJ1-3 TRBV28 . CASENAGGGGIGNTIYF TGTGCCAGCGAGAATGCTGGCGGTGGTGGAATTGGAAACACCATATATTTT
many TRBJ2-2 TRBV7-8 TRBD1 CASSYLKGTVNTGELFF TGTGCCAGCAGCTACTTAAAAGGGACAGTTAACACCGGGGAGCTGTTTTTT
. TRBJ2-1 TRBV4-1 TRBD2 CASSIRGGAGYNEQFF TGCGCCAGCAGCATACGCGGGGGGGCCGGCTACAATGAGCAGTTCTTC
. TRBJ2-6 TRBV10-3 . CAISVSSGANVLTF TGTGCCATCAGTGTCAGCTCTGGGGCCAACGTCCTGACTTTC
. TRBJ1-5 TRBV6-2/TRBV6-3 TRBD1 CASSYWTGGDQPQHF TGTGCCAGCAGTTACTGGACAGGGGGCGATCAGCCCCAGCATTTT
many TRBJ2-1 TRBV7-9 TRBD2 CASSDRLAGEVNEQFF TGTGCCAGCAGCGACCGACTAGCGGGGGAAGTCAATGAGCAGTTCTTC
many TRBJ2-1 TRBV7-2 . CASSPRPQGSSSYNEQFF TGTGCCAGCAGCCCACGACCACAGGGATCTAGCTCCTACAATGAGCAGTTCTTC
few TRBJ1-2 TRBV4-1 TRBD1 CASSQGPTGEYYGYTF TGCGCCAGCAGCCAAGGACCGACAGGGGAATACTATGGCTACACCTTC